These 20 T cell receptor beta chains were sequenced from one sample in a study of T cells after yellow fever vaccination. TCRdb re-called the 5' RACE reads through MiXCR, storing one row per CDR3 protein. This table has about 300,000 distinct CDR3 sequences, 6.5% to 8.5% appearing once. The sample in question was PBMCs, obtained approximately 40 days after the first yellow fever vaccination. The receptors originated from a man aged 18 to 30 who received the YFV17D yellow fever vaccine.

In this sample, this clonotype turned up a few times. The chain joins TRBV10-1 to TRBJ1-1, with no clear D. Germline V gives CDR1 WNHNN, CDR2 SYGVQD (reference sequence). The V and J ends lost 3 bases and 3 bases respectively, with 11 bases between them. The CDR3 spans 14 residues. The CDR3 DNA is TGCGCCAGCAGTGATAGTGAGACCCACACTGAAGCTTTCTTT. Its translation is CASSDSETHTEAFF.

The rearrangement joins TRBV7-2 to TRBJ2-1; 13 bases fit TRBD2. The germline gives CDR1 SGHTA, CDR2 FQGNSA. Trimming took 5 bases from V and 6 from J; bases not matched to a gene: 10. This CDR3 contains 17 residues. Here the CDR3 reads CASSRQLAGGPGNEQFF. CDR3 coding DNA: TGTGCCAGCAGCCGACAACTAGCGGGGGGGCCCGGCAATGAGCAGTTCTTC.

The chain is built from TRBV19 and TRBJ1-5; D ambiguous. The V and J ends lost 0 bases and 0 bases respectively, with 15 bases between them. CDR1 LNHDA and CDR2 SQIVND come from the germline V gene (reference sequence). The CDR3 spans 18 residues. The chain's CDR3 is CASSIDPVGRYSNQPQHF. CDR3 coding DNA: TGTGCCAGTAGTATAGATCCTGTTGGTAGATATAGCAATCAGCCCCAGCATTTT.

This clonotype was picked up a small number of times. This sequence joins TRBV10-3 and TRBJ1-1; the match to TRBD1 covers 9 bases. The CDR3 spans 15 residues. Per the germline V gene, CDR1 is ENHRY and CDR2 is SYGVKD. V was pared by 0 bases and J by 5 bases, with 4 bases of the junction left unmatched. The CDR3 region has the DNA TGTGCCATCAGTGAGTCGGCACAGGGGGCTACTGAAGCTTTCTTT. It yields the protein CAISESAQGATEAFF.

This clonotype turned up a few times. The chain has TRBV6-2 or TRBV6-3 and TRBJ2-5; D unresolved. Germline CDR1 MNHEY, CDR2 SVGEGT. CDR3 size: 16 residues. The V end was cut by 0 bases, the J end by 3 bases, with 14 bases between. Here the CDR3 DNA reads TGTGCCAGCAGTTACTCGGTGTGGCCGAAAAAAGAGACCCAGTACTTC. Its protein product is CASSYSVWPKKETQYF.

For the CDR3, the DNA is TGTGCCAGCGGACCGACAGGGAGCAATCAGCCCCAGCATTTT. This encodes CASGPTGSNQPQHF. The chain recombines TRBV27 with TRBJ1-5, with TRBD1 matching over 7 bases. Germline CDR1 and CDR2: MNHEY and SMNVEV (reference sequence). The CDR3 is 14 amino acids. V shed 8 bases, J shed 1 base, and the junction held 5 bases outside the gene matches.

In DNA, the CDR3 is TGTGCCAGCAGTGAAGCTTACGGAGAAGGGTGGAGTCAGCCCCAGCATTTT. The encoded protein is CASSEAYGEGWSQPQHF. The V and J genes are TRBV6-1 and TRBJ1-5, with D unresolved. Germline CDR1 MNHNS, CDR2 SASEGT. V was clipped by 0 bases and J by 6 bases, with 18 bases between them. The CDR3 runs to 17 residues.

The chain joins TRBV5-4 to TRBJ1-2; the D is unclear. CDR1 and CDR2 from the germline V gene are SGHNT and YYREEE (reference sequence). The V end was cut by 2 bases, the J end by 12 bases, with 11 bases between. The CDR3 is 11 amino acids. The CDR3 loop reads CASSLKGIDTF. The CDR3 DNA reads as TGTGCCAGCAGCTTAAAGGGTATCGACACCTTC.

The chain combines TRBV5-1 with TRBJ2-1, with TRBD2 identical over 8 bases. V shed 0 bases, J shed 6 bases, and the junction held 5 bases outside the gene matches. Germline CDR1 is SGHRS and CDR2 is YFSETQ. This CDR3 comprises 15 residues. The CDR3 spells CASSLDPSGFNEQFF. In nucleotides, the CDR3 is TGCGCCAGCAGCTTGGATCCTAGCGGGTTCAATGAGCAGTTCTTC.

This clonotype was detected only a few times. The chain couples TRBV4-2 to TRBJ1-5; no firm D call. Germline-derived CDR1 and CDR2 are LGHNA and YNFKEQ. The V end was cut by 2 bases, the J end by 4 bases, with 9 bases between. This CDR3 spans 14 amino acids. CDR3 in DNA: TGTGCCAGCAGCCAACTCTTCAGGAATCAGCCCCAGCATTTT. Encoded protein: CASSQLFRNQPQHF.

This clonotype has ten or more counts. The V call is TRBV7-8, the J call TRBJ2-5; D is unclear. V was clipped by 8 bases and J by 5 bases, with 12 bases between them. The germline V gene has CDR1 SGHVS and CDR2 FQNEAQ. This CDR3 region has 12 residues. The CDR3 nucleotides read TGTGCCAGCGGCCGCGGTCCGGAGACCCAGTACTTC. This gives the protein CASGRGPETQYF.

There are a few counts of this clonotype. The gene calls are TRBV7-2 and TRBJ2-7; a weak D match, TRBD2 (5 bases). The germline V and J ends were trimmed by 2 bases and 6 bases, with 11 bases remaining between them. The germline gives CDR1 SGHTA, CDR2 FQGNSA. This CDR3 has 13 amino acids. The CDR3 reads CASSLRFRGEQYF. CDR3 nucleotide sequence: TGTGCCAGCAGCTTACGGTTCCGGGGCGAGCAGTACTTC.

This clonotype came up many times. The rearrangement links TRBV7-2 to TRBJ1-1; D gene ambiguous. This CDR3 has 11 amino acids. The V gene's germline CDR1 is SGHTA and CDR2 FQGNSA. V was pared by 5 bases and J by 6 bases, with 7 bases between. The CDR3 is CASSTLAEAFF. DNA of the CDR3: TGTGCCAGCAGCACCCTGGCTGAAGCTTTCTTT. Complete variable domain (other parts from reference TRBV7-2 and TRBJ1-1): GAGVSQSPSNKVTEKGKDVELRCDPISGHTALYWYRQSLGQGLEFLIYFQGNSAPDKSGLPSDRFSAERTGGSVSTLTIQRTQQEDSAVYLCASSTLAEAFFGQGTRLTVV.

The chain couples TRBV25-1 to TRBJ2-5; unclear D gene. Germline V CDR1 and CDR2: MGHDK, SYGVNS. The CDR3 loop spans 12 amino acids. V was cut by 2 bases and J by 6 bases, with 7 bases left in between. CDR3 sequence (DNA): TGTGCCAGCAGTGAAGCGTCGAAGACCCAGTACTTC. Translation gives CASSEASKTQYF.

There are many counts of this clonotype. V gene TRBV7-9 combines with J gene TRBJ2-3, with 10 bases that match TRBD1. V gave up 4 bases and J gave up 6 bases; unmatched junction bases: 7. Germline CDR1 and CDR2: SEHNR and FQNEAQ (reference sequence). The CDR3 totals 15 residues. DNA of the CDR3: TGTGCCAGCAGCTCGGTGACAGGGGGCGCTGATACGCAGTATTTT. It codes for CASSSVTGGADTQYF.

The chain recombines TRBV12-3 or TRBV12-4 with TRBJ2-5; tentative D call: TRBD1 (6 bases). CDR3 length: 13 amino acids. V lost 6 bases and J lost 5, with 13 bases in between. The CDR3 nucleotides are TGTGCCAGCAGCAGGGGCCTTTGGGAGACCCAGTACTTC. This encodes CASSRGLWETQYF.

A few counts support this clonotype. The chain is built from TRBV24-1 and TRBJ2-5, with TRBD2 identical over 8 bases. V gave up 7 bases and J gave up 6 bases; unmatched junction bases: 6. CDR1 is KGHDR, CDR2 SFDVKD, per germline. This CDR3 is built from 13 residues. CDR3 sequence (DNA): TGTGCCACCAGCGACGGGGGGGCCAAGACCCAGTACTTC. Translation: CATSDGGAKTQYF.

This clonotype has a handful of counts. This chain joins TRBV6-4 and TRBJ1-1; possibly TRBD1 for D (6 bases). V gave up 0 bases and J gave up 4 bases, with 9 bases separating them. The CDR3 runs 14 residues. The germline V gene encodes CDR1 MRHNA and CDR2 SNTAGT. CDR3 loop: CASSDSTGGTEAFF. The CDR3, as DNA: TGTGCCAGCAGTGACTCGACAGGAGGCACTGAAGCTTTCTTT.

This clonotype was found a few times. The V call is TRBV7-2, the J call TRBJ2-6, with 10 bases lining up with TRBD1. The CDR3 spans 16 residues. Germline V gene lookup returns CDR1 SGHTA and CDR2 FQGNSA. Unmatched junction bases numbered 3, after V lost 5 bases and J lost 2 bases. In DNA, the CDR3 is TGTGCCAGCAGCGCCGGGACAGGGGCTGGGGCCAACGTCCTGACTTTC. It translates to CASSAGTGAGANVLTF.

This clonotype occurred a few times. The chain has TRBV15 and TRBJ1-4, with D possibly being TRBD1 (5 bases). Germline CDR1 reads LNHNV; CDR2 reads YYDKDF (reference sequence). The germline V and J ends were trimmed by 0 bases and 3 bases, with 8 bases remaining between them. CDR3 length: 15 residues. CDR3 protein: CATSREGAANEKLFF. The CDR3 region has the DNA TGTGCCACCAGCAGAGAAGGGGCGGCTAATGAAAAACTGTTTTTT.